This TCR beta chain was recorded in a study of T-cell reconstitution after alpha-beta-depleted transplantation in children. The authors prepared the TCRbeta library with unique molecular identifiers. TCRdb redid the calling of the PCR reads with MiXCR, one entry per CDR3 protein. The sample includes around 380,000 distinct CDR3 sequences, roughly 10% of them seen just once. The CDR3 consists of 14 residues. Trimming removed 3 bases from V and 1 base from J, with 9 bases in between. Germline lookup yields CDR1 SQVTM and CDR2 ANQGSEA. This sequence joins TRBV29-1 and TRBJ2-2; no firm D call. The sample here was PBMCs from the stem cell graft donor, taken from the stem cell graft. This TCR derives from a human donor who donated a stem cell graft to a child with acute myeloid leukemia. The CDR3 region is CSVDGGKNTGELFF. The CDR3 DNA reads as TGCAGCGTTGATGGCGGAAAGAACACCGGGGAGCTGTTTTTT.